One sample yielded the 8 T cell receptor beta chains listed below, sequenced in a study of blood T cell repertoires in COVID-19. Profiled with immunoSEQ multiplex PCR; TCRdb holds only in-frame clones, not every one. Of almost 90,000 clones listed, around nine tenths are singletons. The source material was peripheral blood. The receptors originated from an elderly man with acute or convalescent COVID-19.

The CDR3 loop is CASSFVGTGGGDTQYF. The CDR3 nucleotides are TGTGCCAGCAGCTTTGTTGGGACAGGCGGGGGAGATACGCAGTATTTT. The chain has TRBV7-2 and TRBJ2-3; perhaps TRBD1 as D (8 bases). Trimming removed 3 bases at V and 5 bases at J, with 18 bases between. Germline V CDR1 and CDR2: SGHTA, FQGNSA. The CDR3 consists of 16 residues.

This chain links TRBV9 with TRBJ1-1, with TRBD1 matching 9 bases. Germline values: CDR1 SGDLS, CDR2 YYNGEE. V lost 0 bases and J lost 4; bases outside the gene matches: 13. The CDR3 consists of 18 residues. The CDR3 reads CASSVGVGTGNGFTEAFF. The CDR3, as DNA: TGTGCCAGCAGCGTAGGGGTCGGGACAGGGAATGGTTTCACTGAAGCTTTCTTT.

The chain is built from TRBV30 and TRBJ2-7, with D maybe TRBD2 (6 bases). Trimming removed 8 bases at V and 9 bases at J, with 20 bases between. Germline V lookup: CDR1 GTSNPN, CDR2 SVGIG (reference sequence). This CDR3 has 12 amino acids. The CDR3 DNA follows: TGTGCCGGAGCGCGGGGTGCGGACGGGCAGTACTTC. Amino acids: CAGARGADGQYF.

The chain uses TRBV19 and TRBJ1-5; 10 bases are a match to TRBD1. J gave up 7 bases and V 8 bases, and 11 bases lay outside the gene matches. The CDR3 is 15 amino acids. CDR1 and CDR2 from the germline V gene are LNHDA and SQIVND (reference sequence). The chain's CDR3 is CASRPGQGFRQPQHF. The CDR3 DNA follows: TGTGCCAGTCGACCGGGACAGGGGTTCCGGCAGCCCCAGCATTTT. Full variable domain (rest looked up from reference TRBV19 and TRBJ1-5): DGGITQSPKYLFRKEGQNVTLSCEQNLNHDAMYWYRQDPGQGLRLIYYSQIVNDFQKGDIAEGYSVSREKKESFPLTVTSAQKNPTAFYLCASRPGQGFRQPQHFGDGTRLSIL.

The chain couples TRBV10-3 to TRBJ1-5; D is perhaps TRBD1 (6 bases). Per the germline V gene, CDR1 is ENHRY and CDR2 is SYGVKD. CDR3 length equals 15 residues. With 3 bases removed from V and 7 bases from J, the gap between germline ends came to 16 bases. The CDR3 bases are TGTGCCATCAGTGAAGGGCAGGGGACGGGGCAGCCCCAGCATTTT. As protein: CAISEGQGTGQPQHF.

The chain carries TRBV6-1 and TRBJ2-1; 10 positions agree with TRBD2. The junction had 7 bases not matched to a gene; V was cut back by 2 bases and J by 12 bases. The length of the CDR3 is 14 residues. Germline V lookup: CDR1 MNHNS, CDR2 SASEGT. The CDR3 sequence is CASSELAGVPGQFF. CDR3 nucleotide sequence: TGTGCCAGCAGTGAACTAGCGGGGGTCCCAGGGCAGTTCTTC.

The chain recombines TRBV5-1 with TRBJ1-5; TRBD1 might be the D (5 bases). The germline V gene encodes CDR1 SGHRS and CDR2 YFSETQ. The length of the CDR3 is 15 residues. Trimming removed 4 bases at V and 7 bases at J, with 18 bases between. CDR3 nucleotides: TGCGCCAGCAGCCTCGATCCGAATCAGGGACAGCCCCAGCATTTT. This translates into CASSLDPNQGQPQHF.

The J gene is TRBJ2-3, the V gene TRBV29-1; D ambiguous. CDR3 length equals 12 residues. The ends were cut back, 3 bases at V and 4 bases at J, with 8 bases in the middle. Germline lookup yields CDR1 SQVTM and CDR2 ANQGSEA. CDR3 in DNA: TGCAGCGTTGAGGAGTCGGCAGATACGCAGTATTTT. The encoded protein is CSVEESADTQYF.